What follows is one TCR beta chain and its context. Its target is not known. The source of the sample is a study of T-cell reconstitution after alpha-beta-depleted transplantation in children. Study outcomes and limitations: For some patients, TCRbeta diversity was high at day 60 because of recipient T cells and thymic progenitors that survived. Expanded clones from the graft, numbering several hundred, reportedly supplied alpha-beta T cells about two months after transplant. One year post-transplant, T-cell counts and diversity were largely derived from T cells produced anew.

The CDR3 totals 15 residues. The junction had 6 bases not matched to a gene; V was cut back by 5 bases and J by 1 base. Germline V gene lookup returns CDR1 SEHNR and CDR2 FQNEAQ (reference sequence). The library targeted TCRbeta and was prepared with unique molecular identifiers. TCRdb itself ran the PCR reads through MiXCR, one entry per CDR3 protein. The table has roughly 400,000 distinct CDR3 sequences, roughly two fifths seen once. The receptor was derived from a girl aged 2-9 years with aplastic anemia, due to receive a stem cell transplant. This sample comprised PBMCs, obtained before TCRalphabeta/CD19-depleted stem cell transplant. The chain uses TRBV7-9 and TRBJ2-3, with 7 bases identical to TRBD1. The CDR3 loop reads CASSNTGAGTDTQYF. In DNA form, the CDR3 reads TGTGCCAGCAGCAATACAGGGGCAGGCACAGATACGCAGTATTTT.